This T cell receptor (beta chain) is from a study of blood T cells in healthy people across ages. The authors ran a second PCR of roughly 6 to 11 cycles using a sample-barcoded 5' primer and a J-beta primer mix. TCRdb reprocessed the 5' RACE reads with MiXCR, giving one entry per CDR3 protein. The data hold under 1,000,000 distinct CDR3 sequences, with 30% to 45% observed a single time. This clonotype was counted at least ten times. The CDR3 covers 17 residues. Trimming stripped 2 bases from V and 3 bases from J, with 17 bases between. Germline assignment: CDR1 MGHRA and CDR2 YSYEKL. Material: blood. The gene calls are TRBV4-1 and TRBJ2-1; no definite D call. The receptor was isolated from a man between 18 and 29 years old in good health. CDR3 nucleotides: TGCGCCAGCAGCCAATTATTCCCCTCCGAGGTCTACAATGAGCAGTTCTTC. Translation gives CASSQLFPSEVYNEQFF.